This TCR beta chain appears in the sequencing data of a study of control samples from healthy donors and cancer patients (dated by TCRdb to about 2020). The library was prepared using the immunoSEQ multiplex PCR assay. As stored in TCRdb, this immuneACCESS dataset retains in-frame rearrangements with V and J assigned. A fraction of the clones does not appear; measured against another copy, unresolved V genes explain less than half of the discrepancy, and the remainder lacks a known reason. The sample table on file contains about 210,000 clones. The biggest ten clones account for more than 2% of the sample. On this clone: What this receptor recognizes is not known.

Source material: blood. The clonotype comes from a woman aged 30 to 39 in good health.

The encoded CDR3 is CASTTGTNTEAFF. The DNA sequence reads TGTGCCAGCACCACAGGAACAAACACTGAAGCTTTCTTT. This chain joins TRBV9 to TRBJ1-1; the D gene is perhaps TRBD1, from 5 matching bases. The CDR3 numbers 13 residues from cysteine through phenylalanine. Just CDR3 DNA is preserved here, 39 bases in frame from base 1. CDR1 and CDR2, per the germline V gene, are SGDLS and YYNGEE. V is clipped by 6 bases and J by 2 bases, and the sequence between their germline boundaries is 11 bases long.